One and the same sample provided the 18 T cell receptor beta chains below, sequenced in a study of neurological immune-mediated disorders. TCRdb processed the 5' RACE reads anew with MiXCR; each CDR3 protein has one entry. The data hold tens of thousands of distinct CDR3 sequences, with about 2.5% observed a single time. The sample was PBMCs. The receptors derive from a man between 45 and 60 years old with multiple sclerosis.

Ten or more counts support this clonotype. The J gene is TRBJ2-1, the V gene TRBV3-1; 7 bases are shared with TRBD2. CDR3 length: 17 residues. J gave up 3 bases and V 3 bases, and 11 bases lay outside the gene matches. From germline, CDR1 is LGHDT and CDR2 YNNKEL (reference sequence). CDR3 sequence: CASSHVIRGVDYNEQFF. CDR3 nucleotide sequence: TGTGCCAGCAGCCACGTCATCCGGGGGGTTGACTACAATGAGCAGTTCTTC.

The sample holds many counts of this clonotype. This chain connects TRBV5-5 to TRBJ2-1; TRBD2 matches 9 bases. V was pared by 4 bases and J by 7 bases, with 21 bases of the junction left unmatched. Germline loops: CDR1 SGHKS, CDR2 YYEKEE (reference sequence). CDR3 length: 19 amino acids. Here the CDR3 reads CASSARLNSGGPLGNEQFF. CDR3 nucleotide sequence: TGTGCCAGCAGCGCTAGGCTGAATAGCGGGGGCCCCCTCGGGAATGAGCAGTTCTTC.

The genes are TRBV20-1 and TRBJ2-7; a possible D gene is TRBD2 (5 bases). CDR3 length equals 14 residues. Germline V gene lookup returns CDR1 DFQATT and CDR2 SNEGSKA (reference sequence). V was clipped by 0 bases and J by 4 bases, with 13 bases between them. This CDR3 is CSAREHGVRYEQYF. In DNA form, the CDR3 reads TGCAGTGCTAGAGAGCACGGGGTTCGATACGAGCAGTACTTC.

Many counts were recorded for this clonotype. In DNA form, the CDR3 reads TGCAGTGCTAGTCGAGGCACTACCACCGGGGAGCTGTTTTTT. The encoded protein is CSASRGTTTGELFF. The V gene is TRBV20-1, the J gene TRBJ2-2, with unresolved D. Per the germline V gene, CDR1 is DFQATT and CDR2 is SNEGSKA (reference sequence). The CDR3 extends over 14 amino acids. V shed 3 bases and J shed 4 bases, with 12 bases lying between them.

This clonotype was picked up many times. CDR3 bases: TGTGCCAGCGGAAAGGGATCCGGGACAGGGGGCAACGATTGGCAGTTCTTC. Translating it yields CASGKGSGTGGNDWQFF. The rearrangement links TRBV9 to TRBJ2-1; 12 bases are shared with TRBD1. Per the germline V gene, CDR1 is SGDLS and CDR2 is YYNGEE. The CDR3 is made up of 17 amino acids. V trimming: 7 bases; J trimming: 12 bases; junction bases outside the gene matches: 20.

The sample holds many counts of this clonotype. The genes are TRBV6-5 and TRBJ1-2; tentative D call: TRBD1 (5 bases). The CDR3 is made up of 14 amino acids. Between the trimmed V and J ends, which lost 6 bases and 4 bases, there was a span of 15 bases. Germline assignment: CDR1 MNHEY and CDR2 SVGAGI. The CDR3 sequence: CASSQSGRGYGYTF. The DNA of the CDR3 is TGTGCCAGCAGCCAATCAGGGAGAGGCTATGGCTACACCTTC.

This clonotype was counted at least ten times. The chain joins TRBV7-2 to TRBJ2-5; tentatively, D is TRBD1 or TRBD2 (5 bases each). Trimming took 1 base from V and 4 from J, leaving 22 bases between them. This CDR3 has 18 amino acids. Germline values: CDR1 SGHTA, CDR2 FQGNSA. DNA of the CDR3: TGTGCCAGCAGCTTAGGAGGGGAAGGGTGGGCAATGGGAGAGACCCAGTACTTC. This translates into CASSLGGEGWAMGETQYF. Combining the CDR3 with reference TRBV7-2 and TRBJ2-5 gives the whole variable domain GAGVSQSPSNKVTEKGKDVELRCDPISGHTALYWYRQSLGQGLEFLIYFQGNSAPDKSGLPSDRFSAERTGGSVSTLTIQRTQQEDSAVYLCASSLGGEGWAMGETQYFGPGTRLLVL.

This clonotype has at least ten counts. The chain uses TRBV5-1 and TRBJ2-7; 7 bases fit TRBD2. Trimming removed 0 bases from V and 12 bases from J; junction bases left unmatched: 6. Germline CDR1 is SGHRS and CDR2 is YFSETQ. The CDR3 totals 12 residues. Here the CDR3 reads CASSLDAGDLYF. The CDR3 DNA sequence: TGCGCCAGCAGCTTGGATGCGGGGGATCTGTACTTC.

As concerns this clonotype: One end of the junction is discordant with germline, which a read error may explain. V is TRBV6-5 and J is TRBJ1-2, with D possibly being TRBD1 (5 bases). The CDR3 sequence is 16 residues long. CDR1 is MNHEY and CDR2 is SVGAGI in the germline V gene. CDR3 region: CASNYSMEGKWNGYTF. The CDR3 bases are TGTGCCAGCAATTACTCGATGGAGGGGAAGTGGAATGGCTACACCTTC.

This clonotype was counted at least ten times. The chain carries TRBV5-6 and TRBJ2-3, with D unresolved. This CDR3 region has 14 residues. Germline CDR1 SGHDT, CDR2 YYEEEE. Trimming took off 0 bases at V and 2 bases at J, with 7 bases between the two ends. Written as DNA, the CDR3 is TGTGCCAGCAGCTTGGGCTTGGACACAGATACGCAGTATTTT. It yields the protein CASSLGLDTDTQYF.

This clonotype was recorded many times. The chain carries TRBV10-3 and TRBJ2-1, with 8 bases matching TRBD2. V lost 11 bases, J lost 7 bases, and 10 bases stayed unmatched. This CDR3 contains 13 residues. The germline V gene encodes CDR1 ENHRY and CDR2 SYGVKD. This CDR3 reads CAVQRGPMNEQFF. CDR3 coding DNA: TGTGCCGTCCAGCGGGGGCCCATGAATGAGCAGTTCTTC.

This clonotype was seen repeatedly, ten times or more. This chain joins TRBV19 and TRBJ1-5; 9 bases agree with TRBD1. Trimming took 7 bases from V and 6 from J; bases not matched to a gene: 4. Germline V gene data show CDR1 as LNHDA and CDR2 as SQIVND (reference sequence). The CDR3 loop spans 13 amino acids. CDR3 DNA sequence: TGTGCCAGTACGGGACAGGGCGGTCAGCCCCAGCATTTT. This encodes CASTGQGGQPQHF.

This clonotype was detected ten times or more. This chain joins TRBV5-1 and TRBJ2-7; perhaps TRBD1 as D (5 bases). The CDR3 has 13 amino acids. Trimming removed 3 bases from V and 5 bases from J, with 12 bases in between. CDR1 and CDR2 from the germline V gene are SGHRS and YFSETQ. The CDR3 nucleotides are TGCGCCAGCAGCTACGAAGGGGCAAACGAGCAGTACTTC. Its translation is CASSYEGANEQYF.

This clonotype was detected ten times or more. This rearrangement joins TRBV5-1 to TRBJ1-5; 9 bases map to TRBD1. The J segment lost 5 bases and the V segment lost 4 bases, leaving 4 bases of the junction unmatched. Germline-derived CDR1 and CDR2 are SGHRS and YFSETQ. The CDR3 runs to 14 residues. CDR3 nucleotides: TGCGCCAGCAGCAGGACAGGGGCTGATCAGCCCCAGCATTTT. Its translation is CASSRTGADQPQHF.

This clonotype showed up many times. V is TRBV5-1 and J is TRBJ1-1, with unresolved D. The CDR3 sequence is 13 residues long. Between the trimmed V and J ends, which lost 0 bases and 10 bases, there was a span of 13 bases. The germline gives CDR1 SGHRS, CDR2 YFSETQ. DNA of the CDR3: TGCGCCAGCAGCTTGGCCGATGCGGACTCAGCTTTCTTT. This codes for CASSLADADSAFF.

This clonotype came up many times. The gene calls are TRBV7-2 and TRBJ1-2; maybe TRBD1 (5 bases). V shed 7 bases and J shed 2 bases, with 14 bases lying between them. Per the germline V gene, CDR1 is SGHTA and CDR2 is FQGNSA. The CDR3 covers 14 residues. The CDR3 nucleotides read TGTGCCAGCACCCCCGGGGGGGGAAACTATGGCTACACCTTC. Protein product: CASTPGGGNYGYTF.

Ten or more counts support this clonotype. The chain employs TRBV20-1 and TRBJ2-5; D not certain. The germline CDR1 and CDR2 sequences are DFQATT and SNEGSKA (reference sequence). The CDR3 has 13 amino acids. The DNA of the CDR3 is TGCAGCACCCGGTCCCCACCCGGCCCGACCCAGTACTTC. Translation: CSTRSPPGPTQYF.

Regarding this clonotype: A much larger clone lies a single base off, so this may be a read error. The J gene is TRBJ2-4, the V gene TRBV29-1; D call uncertain. CDR1 and CDR2 from the germline V gene are SQVTM and ANQGSEA. The CDR3 runs 12 residues. Here the CDR3 DNA reads TGCAGCGTTGGGGCAGGAGAAAAAATTCAGTACTTC. Translated, it gives CSVGAGEKIQYF. Supplemented by reference TRBV29-1 and TRBJ2-4, the full variable domain reads SAVISQKPSRDICQRGTSLTIQCQVDSQVTMMFWYRQQPGQSLTLIATANQGSEATYESGFVIDKFPISRPNLTFSTLTVSNMSPEDSSIYLCSVGAGEKIQYFGAGTRLSVL.